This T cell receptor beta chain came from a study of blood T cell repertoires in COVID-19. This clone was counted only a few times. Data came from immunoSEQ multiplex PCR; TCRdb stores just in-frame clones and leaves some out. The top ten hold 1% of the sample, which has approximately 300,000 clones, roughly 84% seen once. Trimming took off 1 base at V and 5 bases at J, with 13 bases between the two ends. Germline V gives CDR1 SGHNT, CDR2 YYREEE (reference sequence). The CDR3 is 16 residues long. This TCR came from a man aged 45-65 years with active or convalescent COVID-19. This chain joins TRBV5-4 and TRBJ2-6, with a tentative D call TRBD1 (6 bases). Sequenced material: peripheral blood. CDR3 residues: CASSLSTGLWANVLTF. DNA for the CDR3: TGTGCCAGCAGCTTGTCCACAGGGCTCTGGGCCAACGTCCTGACTTTC.